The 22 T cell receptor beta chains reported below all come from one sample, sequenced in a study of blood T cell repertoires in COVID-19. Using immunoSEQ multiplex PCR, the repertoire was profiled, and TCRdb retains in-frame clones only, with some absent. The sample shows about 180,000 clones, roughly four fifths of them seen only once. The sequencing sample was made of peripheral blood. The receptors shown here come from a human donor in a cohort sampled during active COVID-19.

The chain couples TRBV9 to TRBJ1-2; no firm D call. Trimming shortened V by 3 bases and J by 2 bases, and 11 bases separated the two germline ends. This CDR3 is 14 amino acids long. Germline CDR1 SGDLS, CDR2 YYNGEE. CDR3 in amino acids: CASSAPGLNYGYTF. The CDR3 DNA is TGTGCCAGCAGCGCCCCCGGTCTCAACTATGGCTACACCTTC.

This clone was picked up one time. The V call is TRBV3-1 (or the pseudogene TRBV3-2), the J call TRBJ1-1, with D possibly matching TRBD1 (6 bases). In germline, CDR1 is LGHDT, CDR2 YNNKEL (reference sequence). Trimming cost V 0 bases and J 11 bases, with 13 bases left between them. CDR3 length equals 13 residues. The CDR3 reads CASSQDWGGSAFF. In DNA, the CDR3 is TGTGCCAGCAGCCAAGATTGGGGGGGCTCGGCTTTCTTT.

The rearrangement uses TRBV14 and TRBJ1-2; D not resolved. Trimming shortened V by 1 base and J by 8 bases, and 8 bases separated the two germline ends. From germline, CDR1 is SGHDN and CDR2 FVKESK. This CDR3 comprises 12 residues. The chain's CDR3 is CASSQAGGGYTF. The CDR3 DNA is TGTGCCAGCAGCCAAGCGGGCGGGGGCTACACCTTC.

In nucleotides, the CDR3 is TGTGCCAGCAGCTTAGGCGGGACAGCGATCTCTGGAAACACCATATATTTT. Amino acids: CASSLGGTAISGNTIYF. The rearrangement uses TRBV7-2 and TRBJ1-3; TRBD1 matches at 7 bases. V was clipped by 1 base and J by 0 bases; unmatched bases: 6. Looked up from germline, CDR1 is SGHTA and CDR2 is FQGNSA. CDR3 length equals 17 residues.

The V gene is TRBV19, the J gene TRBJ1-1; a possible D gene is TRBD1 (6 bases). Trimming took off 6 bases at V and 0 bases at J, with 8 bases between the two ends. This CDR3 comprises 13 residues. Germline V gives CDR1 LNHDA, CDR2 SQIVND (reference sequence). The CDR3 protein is CASSSGVNTEAFF. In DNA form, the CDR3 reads TGTGCCAGTAGCTCAGGGGTGAACACTGAAGCTTTCTTT.

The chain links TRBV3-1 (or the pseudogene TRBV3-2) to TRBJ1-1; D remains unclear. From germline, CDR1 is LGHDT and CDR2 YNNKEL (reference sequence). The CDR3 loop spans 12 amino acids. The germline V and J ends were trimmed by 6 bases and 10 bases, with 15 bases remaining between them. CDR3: CASSTQQSRAFF. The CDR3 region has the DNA TGTGCCAGCAGTACACAGCAGAGCAGAGCTTTCTTT.

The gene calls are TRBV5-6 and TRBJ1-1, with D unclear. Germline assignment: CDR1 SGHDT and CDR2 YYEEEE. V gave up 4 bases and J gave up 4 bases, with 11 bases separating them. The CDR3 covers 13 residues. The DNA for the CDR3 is TGTGCCAGCAGCCCCGATTCCAGCACTGAAGCTTTCTTT. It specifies CASSPDSSTEAFF.

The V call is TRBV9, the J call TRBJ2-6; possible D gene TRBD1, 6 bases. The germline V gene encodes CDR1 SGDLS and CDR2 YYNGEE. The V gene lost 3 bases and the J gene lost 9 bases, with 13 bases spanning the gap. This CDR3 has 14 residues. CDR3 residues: CASSATGLRNVLTF. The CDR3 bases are TGTGCCAGCAGCGCGACAGGCCTCCGCAACGTCCTGACTTTC. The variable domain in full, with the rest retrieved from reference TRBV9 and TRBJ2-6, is DSGVTQTPKHLITATGQRVTLRCSPRSGDLSVYWYQQSLDQGLQFLIQYYNGEERAKGNILERFSAQQFPDLHSELNLSSLELGDSALYFCASSATGLRNVLTFGAGSRLTVL.

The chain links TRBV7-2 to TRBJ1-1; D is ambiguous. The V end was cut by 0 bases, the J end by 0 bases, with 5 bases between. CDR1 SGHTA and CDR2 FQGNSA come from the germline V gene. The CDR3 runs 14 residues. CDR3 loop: CASSLAPVNTEAFF. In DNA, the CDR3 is TGTGCCAGCAGCTTAGCTCCTGTGAACACTGAAGCTTTCTTT. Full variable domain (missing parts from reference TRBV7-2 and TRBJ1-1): GAGVSQSPSNKVTEKGKDVELRCDPISGHTALYWYRQSLGQGLEFLIYFQGNSAPDKSGLPSDRFSAERTGGSVSTLTIQRTQQEDSAVYLCASSLAPVNTEAFFGQGTRLTVV.

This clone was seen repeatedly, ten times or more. Here the CDR3 DNA reads TGCGCCAGCAGCTTGGGGGACAGGGAGGACAATGAGCAGTTCTTC. Translation gives CASSLGDREDNEQFF. The chain joins TRBV5-1 to TRBJ2-1; 9 nucleotides match TRBD1. The germline V gene encodes CDR1 SGHRS and CDR2 YFSETQ. The CDR3 is made up of 15 amino acids. J lost 5 bases, V lost 0 bases, and 3 bases had no gene match.

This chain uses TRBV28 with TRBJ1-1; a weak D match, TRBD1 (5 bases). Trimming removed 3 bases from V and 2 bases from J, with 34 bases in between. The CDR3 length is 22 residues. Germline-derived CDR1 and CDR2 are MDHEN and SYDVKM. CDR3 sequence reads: CASSLGRRTIDFRPYVNTEAFF. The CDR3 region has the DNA TGTGCCAGCAGTTTGGGGCGACGGACAATAGATTTTAGACCCTATGTAAACACTGAAGCTTTCTTT.

In DNA form, the CDR3 reads TGTGCCAGCAGCCCAGGGGACACCTCCTACGAGCAGTACTTC. It encodes CASSPGDTSYEQYF. V and J are TRBV9 and TRBJ2-7; a weak D match, TRBD1 (6 bases). The length of the CDR3 is 14 residues. Between the trimmed V and J ends, which lost 4 bases and 0 bases, there was a span of 11 bases. From germline, CDR1 is SGDLS and CDR2 YYNGEE.

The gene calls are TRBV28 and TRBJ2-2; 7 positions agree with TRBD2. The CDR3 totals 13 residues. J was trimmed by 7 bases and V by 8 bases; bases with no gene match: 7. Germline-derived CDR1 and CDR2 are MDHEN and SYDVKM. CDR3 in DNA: TGTGCCAGCTACGCGGGAGTTGTCGGGGAGCTGTTTTTT. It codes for CASYAGVVGELFF.

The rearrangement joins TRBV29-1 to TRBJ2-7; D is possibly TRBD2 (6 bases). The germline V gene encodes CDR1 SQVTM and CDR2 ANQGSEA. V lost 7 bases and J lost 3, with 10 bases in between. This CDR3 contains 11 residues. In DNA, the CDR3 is TGCAGCGCCTCGACTAGCTACGAGCAGTACTTC. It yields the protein CSASTSYEQYF.

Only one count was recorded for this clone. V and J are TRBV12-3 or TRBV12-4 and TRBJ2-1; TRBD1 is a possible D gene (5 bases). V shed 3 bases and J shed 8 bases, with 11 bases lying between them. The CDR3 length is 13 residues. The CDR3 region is CASSFRRVDEQFF. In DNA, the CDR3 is TGTGCCAGCAGTTTCCGCAGGGTCGATGAGCAGTTCTTC.

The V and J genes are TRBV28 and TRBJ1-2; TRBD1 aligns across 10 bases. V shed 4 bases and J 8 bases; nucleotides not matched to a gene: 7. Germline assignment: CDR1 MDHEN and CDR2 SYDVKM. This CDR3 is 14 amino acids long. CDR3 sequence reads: CASSSGQGDGGYTF. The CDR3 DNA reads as TGTGCCAGCAGTTCCGGACAGGGGGACGGCGGCTACACCTTC.

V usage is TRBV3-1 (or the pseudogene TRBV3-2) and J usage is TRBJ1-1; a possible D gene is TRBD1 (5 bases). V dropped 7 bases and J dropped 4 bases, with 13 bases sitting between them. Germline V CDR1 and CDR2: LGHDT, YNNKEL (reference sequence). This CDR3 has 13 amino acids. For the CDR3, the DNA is TGTGCCAGCAAGAACCGGGGGTTCACTGAAGCTTTCTTT. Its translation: CASKNRGFTEAFF.

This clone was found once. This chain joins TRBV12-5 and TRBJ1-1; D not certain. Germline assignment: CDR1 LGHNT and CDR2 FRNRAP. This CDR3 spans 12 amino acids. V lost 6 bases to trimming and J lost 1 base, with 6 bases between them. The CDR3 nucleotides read TGTGCTAGTGGCCGGGGGAACACTGAAGCTTTCTTT. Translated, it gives CASGRGNTEAFF.

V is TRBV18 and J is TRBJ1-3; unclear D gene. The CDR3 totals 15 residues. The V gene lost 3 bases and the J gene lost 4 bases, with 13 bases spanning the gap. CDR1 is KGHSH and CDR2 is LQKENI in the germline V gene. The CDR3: CASSPRAVQGNTIYF. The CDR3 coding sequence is TGTGCCAGCTCACCGCGGGCGGTGCAGGGAAACACCATATATTTT.

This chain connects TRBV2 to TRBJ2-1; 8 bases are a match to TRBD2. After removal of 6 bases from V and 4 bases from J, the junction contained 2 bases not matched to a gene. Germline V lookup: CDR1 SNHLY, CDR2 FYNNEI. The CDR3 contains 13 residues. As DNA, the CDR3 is TGTGCCAGCAGGGGGACTAGATACAATGAGCAGTTCTTC. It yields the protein CASRGTRYNEQFF. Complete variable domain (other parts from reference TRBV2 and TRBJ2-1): EPEVTQTPSHQVTQMGQEVILRCVPISNHLYFYWYRQILGQKVEFLVSFYNNEISEKSEIFDDQFSVERPDGSNFTLKIRSTKLEDSAMYFCASRGTRYNEQFFGPGTRLTVL.

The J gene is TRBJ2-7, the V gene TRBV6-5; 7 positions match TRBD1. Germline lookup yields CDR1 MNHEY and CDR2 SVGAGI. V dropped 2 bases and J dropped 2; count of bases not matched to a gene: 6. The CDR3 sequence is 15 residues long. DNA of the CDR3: TGTGCCAGCAGTTACAGTCGACAGGGCCCCTACGAGCAGTACTTC. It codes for CASSYSRQGPYEQYF.

As DNA, the CDR3 is TGTGCCATCAGTGGCCGGGAGGGTTACAATGAGCAGTTCTTC. Protein sequence: CAISGREGYNEQFF. The chain links TRBV10-3 to TRBJ2-1, with 8 bases lining up with TRBD2. J gave up 4 bases and V 4 bases, and 3 bases lay outside the gene matches. Germline V gene data show CDR1 as ENHRY and CDR2 as SYGVKD. The CDR3 spans 14 residues.